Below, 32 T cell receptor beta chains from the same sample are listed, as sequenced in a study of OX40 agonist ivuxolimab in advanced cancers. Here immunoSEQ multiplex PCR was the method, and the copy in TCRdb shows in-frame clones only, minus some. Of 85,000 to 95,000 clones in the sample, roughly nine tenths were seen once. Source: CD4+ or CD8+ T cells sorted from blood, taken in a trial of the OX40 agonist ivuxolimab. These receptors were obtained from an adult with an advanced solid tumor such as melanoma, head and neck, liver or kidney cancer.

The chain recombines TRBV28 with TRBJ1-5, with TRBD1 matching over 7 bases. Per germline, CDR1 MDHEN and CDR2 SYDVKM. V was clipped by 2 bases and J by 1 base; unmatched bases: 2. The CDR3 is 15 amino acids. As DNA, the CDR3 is TGTGCCAGCAGTTTAGGGGGACAGAGCAATCAGCCCCAGCATTTT. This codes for CASSLGGQSNQPQHF.

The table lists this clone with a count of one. The CDR3 region has the DNA TGTGCCAGTGGAGGGGAAGGGGTCGGGGAGCTGTTTTTT. Protein product: CASGGEGVGELFF. The rearrangement links TRBV28 to TRBJ2-2, with TRBD2 as a possible D gene (6 bases). Germline V gene sequence: CDR1 MDHEN, CDR2 SYDVKM. V lost 9 bases and J 7 bases, leaving 15 bases between the germline ends. The CDR3 covers 13 residues.

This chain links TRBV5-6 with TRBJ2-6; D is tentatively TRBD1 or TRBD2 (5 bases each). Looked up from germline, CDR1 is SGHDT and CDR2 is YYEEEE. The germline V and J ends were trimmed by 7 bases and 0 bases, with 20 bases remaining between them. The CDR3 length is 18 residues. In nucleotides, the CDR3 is TGTGCCAGCGTAGAAGGGACCGCTGGGCCCTCTGGGGCCAACGTCCTGACTTTC. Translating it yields CASVEGTAGPSGANVLTF.

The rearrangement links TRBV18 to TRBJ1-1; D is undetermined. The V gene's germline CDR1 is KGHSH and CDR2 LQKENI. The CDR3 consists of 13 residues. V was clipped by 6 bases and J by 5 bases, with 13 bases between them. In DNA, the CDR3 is TGTGCCAGCTCCGCTGGGGTGGAGACTGAAGCTTTCTTT. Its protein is CASSAGVETEAFF. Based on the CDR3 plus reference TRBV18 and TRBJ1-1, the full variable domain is NAGVMQNPRHLVRRRGQEARLRCSPMKGHSHVYWYRQLPEEGLKFMVYLQKENIIDESGMPKERFSAEFPKEGPSILRIQQVVRGDSAAYFCASSAGVETEAFFGQGTRLTVV.

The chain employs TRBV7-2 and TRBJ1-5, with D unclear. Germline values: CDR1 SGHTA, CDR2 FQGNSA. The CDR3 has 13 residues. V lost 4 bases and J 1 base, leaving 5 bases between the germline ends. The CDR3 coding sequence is TGTGCCAGCAGCTCCCAGAGCAATCAGCCCCAGCATTTT. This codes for CASSSQSNQPQHF.

CDR3 residues: CASSVSGLSEKLFF. The CDR3 coding sequence is TGTGCCAGCAGCGTATCCGGGTTGAGTGAAAAACTGTTTTTT. This chain joins TRBV9 and TRBJ1-4; D is unresolved. The length of the CDR3 is 14 residues. CDR1 and CDR2 (germline): SGDLS, YYNGEE. V lost 1 base, J lost 7 bases, and 11 bases lay in between. Full variable domain (rest looked up from reference TRBV9 and TRBJ1-4): DSGVTQTPKHLITATGQRVTLRCSPRSGDLSVYWYQQSLDQGLQFLIQYYNGEERAKGNILERFSAQQFPDLHSELNLSSLELGDSALYFCASSVSGLSEKLFFGSGTQLSVL.

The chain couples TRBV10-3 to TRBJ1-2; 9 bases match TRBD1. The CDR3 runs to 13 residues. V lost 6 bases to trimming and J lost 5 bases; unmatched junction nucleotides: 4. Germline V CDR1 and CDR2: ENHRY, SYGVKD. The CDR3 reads CAIRPGQGYGYTF. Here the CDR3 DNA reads TGTGCCATCAGGCCGGGACAGGGTTATGGCTACACCTTC.

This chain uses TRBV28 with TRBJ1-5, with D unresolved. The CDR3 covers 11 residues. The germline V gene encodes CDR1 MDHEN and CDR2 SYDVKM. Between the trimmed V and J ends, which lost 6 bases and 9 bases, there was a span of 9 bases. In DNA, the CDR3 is TGTGCCAGCAGCTCCCAGAGGCCCCAGCATTTT. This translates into CASSSQRPQHF.

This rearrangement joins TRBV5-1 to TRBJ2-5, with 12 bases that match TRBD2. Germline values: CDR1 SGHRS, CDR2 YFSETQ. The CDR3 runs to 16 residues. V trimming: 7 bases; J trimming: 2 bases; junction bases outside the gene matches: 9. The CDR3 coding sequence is TGCGCCAGCGCAACTAGCGGGGGGAATACTCAAGAGACCCAGTACTTC. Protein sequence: CASATSGGNTQETQYF.

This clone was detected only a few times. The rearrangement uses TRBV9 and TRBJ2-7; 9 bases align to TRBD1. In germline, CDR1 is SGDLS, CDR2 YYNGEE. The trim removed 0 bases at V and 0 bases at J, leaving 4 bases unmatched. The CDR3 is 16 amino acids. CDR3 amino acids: CASSVEGTGSSYEQYF. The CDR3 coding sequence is TGTGCCAGCAGCGTAGAAGGGACAGGGAGCTCCTACGAGCAGTACTTC.

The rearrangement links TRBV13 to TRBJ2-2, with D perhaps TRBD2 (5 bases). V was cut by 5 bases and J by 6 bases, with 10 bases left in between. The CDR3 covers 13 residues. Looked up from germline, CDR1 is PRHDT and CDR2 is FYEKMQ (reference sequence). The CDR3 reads CASSRTSSGELFF. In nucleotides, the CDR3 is TGTGCCAGCAGCCGTACTAGTTCCGGGGAGCTGTTTTTT.

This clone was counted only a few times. The CDR3 is CASSDRDRASYEQYF. CDR3 bases: TGTGCCAGTAGTGACAGGGACAGAGCATCCTACGAGCAGTACTTC. This chain connects TRBV19 to TRBJ2-7, with 7 bases matching TRBD1. There are 15 residues in the CDR3. Germline assignment: CDR1 LNHDA and CDR2 SQIVND (reference sequence). J was trimmed by 1 base and V by 5 bases; bases with no gene match: 8.

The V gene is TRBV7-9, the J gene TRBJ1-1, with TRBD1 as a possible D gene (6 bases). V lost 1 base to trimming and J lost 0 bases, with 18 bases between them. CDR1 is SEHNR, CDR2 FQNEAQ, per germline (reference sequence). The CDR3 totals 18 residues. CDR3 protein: CASSLVHGTGLMNTEAFF. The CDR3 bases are TGTGCCAGCAGCTTAGTTCATGGCACAGGGCTTATGAACACTGAAGCTTTCTTT.

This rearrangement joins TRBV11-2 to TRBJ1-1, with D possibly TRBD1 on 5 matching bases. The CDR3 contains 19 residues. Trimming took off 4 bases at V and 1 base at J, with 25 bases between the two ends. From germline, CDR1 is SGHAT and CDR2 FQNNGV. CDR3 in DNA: TGTGCCAGCAGCTCTCGCACCGGACTTAGAGGGGCAAGGAACACTGAAGCTTTCTTT. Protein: CASSSRTGLRGARNTEAFF.

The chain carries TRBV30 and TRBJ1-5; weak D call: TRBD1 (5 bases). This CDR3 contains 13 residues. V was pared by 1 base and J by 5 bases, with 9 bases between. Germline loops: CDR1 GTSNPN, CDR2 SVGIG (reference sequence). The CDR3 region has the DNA TGTGCCTGGAGTGAGTCAGGGTATCAGCCCCAGCATTTT. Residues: CAWSESGYQPQHF.

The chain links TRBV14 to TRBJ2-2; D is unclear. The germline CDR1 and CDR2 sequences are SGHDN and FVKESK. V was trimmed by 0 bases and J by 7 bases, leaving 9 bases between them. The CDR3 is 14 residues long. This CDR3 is CASSQDIVIGELFF. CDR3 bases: TGTGCCAGCAGCCAAGATATTGTGATCGGGGAGCTGTTTTTT.

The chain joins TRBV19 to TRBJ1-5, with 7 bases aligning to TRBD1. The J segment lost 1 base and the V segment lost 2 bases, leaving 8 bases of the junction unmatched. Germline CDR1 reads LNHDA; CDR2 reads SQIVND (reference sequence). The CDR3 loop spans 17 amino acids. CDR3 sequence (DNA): TGTGCCAGTAGTATATCGTGGGGACAGATGAGCAATCAGCCCCAGCATTTT. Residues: CASSISWGQMSNQPQHF. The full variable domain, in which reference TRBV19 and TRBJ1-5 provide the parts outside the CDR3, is DGGITQSPKYLFRKEGQNVTLSCEQNLNHDAMYWYRQDPGQGLRLIYYSQIVNDFQKGDIAEGYSVSREKKESFPLTVTSAQKNPTAFYLCASSISWGQMSNQPQHFGDGTRLSIL.

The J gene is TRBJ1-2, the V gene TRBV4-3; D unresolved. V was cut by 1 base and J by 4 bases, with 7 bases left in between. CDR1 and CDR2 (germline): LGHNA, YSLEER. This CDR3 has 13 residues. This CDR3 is CASSQAASYGYTF. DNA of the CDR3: TGCGCCAGCAGCCAAGCGGCCTCCTATGGCTACACCTTC.

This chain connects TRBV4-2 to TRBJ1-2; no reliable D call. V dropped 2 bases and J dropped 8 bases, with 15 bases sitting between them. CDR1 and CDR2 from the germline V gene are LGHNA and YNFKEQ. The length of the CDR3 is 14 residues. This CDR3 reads CASSQFEASRGYTF. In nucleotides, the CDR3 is TGTGCCAGCAGCCAATTTGAGGCATCGAGAGGCTACACCTTC.

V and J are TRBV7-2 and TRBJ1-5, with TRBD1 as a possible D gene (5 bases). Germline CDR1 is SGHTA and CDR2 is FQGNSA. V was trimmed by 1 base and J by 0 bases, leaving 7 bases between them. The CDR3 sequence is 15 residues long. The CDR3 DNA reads TGTGCCAGCAGCTTAGAGGGGATTAGCAATCAGCCCCAGCATTTT. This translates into CASSLEGISNQPQHF.

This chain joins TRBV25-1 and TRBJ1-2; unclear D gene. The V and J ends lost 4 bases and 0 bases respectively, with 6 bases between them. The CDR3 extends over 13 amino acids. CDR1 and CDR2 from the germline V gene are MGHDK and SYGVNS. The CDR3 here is CASSVTANYGYTF. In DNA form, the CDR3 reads TGTGCCAGCAGTGTCACTGCTAACTATGGCTACACCTTC.

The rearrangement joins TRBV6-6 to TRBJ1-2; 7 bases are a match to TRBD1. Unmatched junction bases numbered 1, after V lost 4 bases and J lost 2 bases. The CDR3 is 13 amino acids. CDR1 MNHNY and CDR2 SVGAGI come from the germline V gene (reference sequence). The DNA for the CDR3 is TGTGCCAGCAGTTTGACAGGGAACTATGGCTACACCTTC. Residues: CASSLTGNYGYTF.

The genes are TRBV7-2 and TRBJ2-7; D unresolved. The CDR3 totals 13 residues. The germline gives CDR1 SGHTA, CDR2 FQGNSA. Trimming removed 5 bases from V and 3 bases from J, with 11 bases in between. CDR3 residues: CASSPHSLYEQYF. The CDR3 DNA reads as TGTGCCAGCAGCCCCCATTCTCTCTACGAGCAGTACTTC.

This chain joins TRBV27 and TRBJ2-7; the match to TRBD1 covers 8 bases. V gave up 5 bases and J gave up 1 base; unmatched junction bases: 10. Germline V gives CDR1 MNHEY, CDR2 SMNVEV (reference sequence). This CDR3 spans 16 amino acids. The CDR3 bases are TGTGCCAGCAGTGTAGCCCTGGACAGGGCTTCCTACGAGCAGTACTTC. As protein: CASSVALDRASYEQYF.

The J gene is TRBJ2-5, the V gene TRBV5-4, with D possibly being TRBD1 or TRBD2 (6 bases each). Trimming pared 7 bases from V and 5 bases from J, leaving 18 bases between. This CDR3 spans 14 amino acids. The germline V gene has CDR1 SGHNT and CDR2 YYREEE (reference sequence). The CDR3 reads CASGKPGAGETQYF. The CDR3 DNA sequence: TGTGCCAGCGGTAAACCAGGGGCGGGGGAGACCCAGTACTTC.

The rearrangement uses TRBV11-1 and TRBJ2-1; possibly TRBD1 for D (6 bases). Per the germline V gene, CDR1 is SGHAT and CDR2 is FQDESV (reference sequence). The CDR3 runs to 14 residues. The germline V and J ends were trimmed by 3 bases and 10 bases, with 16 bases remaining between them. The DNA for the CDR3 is TGTGCCAGCAGCTTGGAATCACAGGGCGGGGAGCAGTTCTTC. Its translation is CASSLESQGGEQFF.

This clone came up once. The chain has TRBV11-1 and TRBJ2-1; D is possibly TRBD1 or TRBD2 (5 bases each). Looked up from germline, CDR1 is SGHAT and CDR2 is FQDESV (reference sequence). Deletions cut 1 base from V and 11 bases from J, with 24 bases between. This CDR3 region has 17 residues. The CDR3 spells CASSLGLGPSATRKQFF. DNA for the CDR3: TGTGCCAGCAGCTTAGGCTTGGGACCCTCGGCGACGAGGAAGCAGTTCTTC.

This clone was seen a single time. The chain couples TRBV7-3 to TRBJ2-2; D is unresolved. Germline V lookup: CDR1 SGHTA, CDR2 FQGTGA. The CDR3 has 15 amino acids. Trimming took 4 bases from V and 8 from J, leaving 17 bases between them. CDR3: CASSSTARVSGELFF. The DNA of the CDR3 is TGTGCCAGCAGCTCGACCGCCCGGGTTTCTGGGGAGCTGTTTTTT.

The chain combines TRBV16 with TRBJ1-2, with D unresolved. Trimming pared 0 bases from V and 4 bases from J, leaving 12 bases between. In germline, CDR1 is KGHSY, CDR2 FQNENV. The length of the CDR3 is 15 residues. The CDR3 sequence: CASSQSLQILYGYTF. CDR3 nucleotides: TGTGCCAGCAGCCAATCTCTCCAGATACTCTATGGCTACACCTTC.

The CDR3 region has the DNA TGTGCCAGCAGCCCTGACAGCAGCTATCAGCCCCAGCATTTT. It is translated as CASSPDSSYQPQHF. The chain couples TRBV6-5 to TRBJ1-5, with D possibly matching TRBD1 (5 bases). CDR3 length equals 14 residues. The germline gives CDR1 MNHEY, CDR2 SVGAGI. Deletions cut 6 bases from V and 5 bases from J, with 14 bases between.

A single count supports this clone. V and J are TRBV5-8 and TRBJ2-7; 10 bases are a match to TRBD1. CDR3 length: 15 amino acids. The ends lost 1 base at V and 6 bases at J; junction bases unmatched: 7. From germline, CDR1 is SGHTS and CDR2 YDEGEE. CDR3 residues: CASSLTGTGAGEQYF. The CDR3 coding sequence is TGTGCCAGCAGCTTGACCGGGACAGGGGCTGGCGAGCAGTACTTC.

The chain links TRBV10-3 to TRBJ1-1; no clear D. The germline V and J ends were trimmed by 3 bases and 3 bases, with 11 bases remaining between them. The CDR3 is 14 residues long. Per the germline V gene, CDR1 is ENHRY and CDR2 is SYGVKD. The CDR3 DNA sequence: TGTGCCATCAGTGATATAGGGATAGACACTGAAGCTTTCTTT. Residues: CAISDIGIDTEAFF.